This T cell receptor (beta chain) was profiled in a study of blood T cell repertoires in COVID-19. Study details: Sites across the United States, Italy and Spain contributed samples from acute and convalescent COVID-19.

TCRdb's table, derived via immunoSEQ multiplex PCR, lists solely in-frame clones and lacks some. The sample holds about 250,000 clones, around 85% seen once. Trimming at V came to 2 bases and at J to 9 bases, leaving 21 bases not matched to a gene. The CDR3 is 18 residues long. From germline, CDR1 is SGDLS and CDR2 YYNGEE. Participant-reported clinical history was the basis for cohort assignment. Sequencing was carried out using PBMCs or T cells enriched from blood (not recorded which). The chain recombines TRBV9 with TRBJ1-2; 8 nucleotides line up with TRBD1. This clonotype originated in a woman between 50 and 59 years old with acute COVID-19. CDR3 residues: CASSVGVKGAGGGWSYTF. The CDR3 DNA reads as TGTGCCAGCAGCGTCGGGGTTAAAGGCGCAGGGGGCGGGTGGAGCTACACCTTC.